Listed below are T cell receptor beta chains from one sample, sequenced in a study of a mutant IDH1 vaccine in newly diagnosed glioma. This table comes from immunoSEQ multiplex PCR, and its TCRdb copy is limited to in-frame clones, with some not included. The sample lists tens of thousands of clones, about 80% seen once, with around 7% in the top ten. The material was PBMCs, obtained from a glioma patient treated with radiotherapy, temozolomide or both. The source is a woman aged 50 to 65 with glioma. The CDR3 runs from the conserved cysteine through the conserved F or W. The order of the fields is CDR3 DNA, CDR3 protein, J gene, V gene, D gene, clone size. The D gene is left open where the match is weak. Size tells how often a clone was seen (once, few, many) or the class of an expanded clone, and some rows leave it out.

CDR3 DNA: TGCGCCAGCAGCGAGGGGACAGGCACCGGGGAGCTGTTTTTT
CDR3 protein: CASSEGTGTGELFF
J gene: TRBJ2-2
V gene: TRBV5-1
D gene: TRBD1
clone size: .

CDR3 DNA: TGTGCCAGCAGTCCACGGACAGGGGGCCCTAGTGAAGCTTTCTTT
CDR3 protein: CASSPRTGGPSEAFF
J gene: TRBJ1-1
V gene: TRBV27
D gene: TRBD1
clone size: .

CDR3 DNA: TGTGCCAGCAGCAAGGGACTAGCGGGGGTACTCTCCTACAATGAGCAGTTCTTC
CDR3 protein: CASSKGLAGVLSYNEQFF
J gene: TRBJ2-1
V gene: TRBV4-2
D gene: TRBD2
clone size: .

CDR3 DNA: TGTGCTAGTGGACCCGGACAGGGGGGCACCGGGGAGCTGTTTTTT
CDR3 protein: CASGPGQGGTGELFF
J gene: TRBJ2-2
V gene: TRBV12-5
D gene: TRBD1
clone size: .

CDR3 DNA: TGTGCCAGCAGCTTAAACAGCCTTGCCGGGGAGCTGTTTTTT
CDR3 protein: CASSLNSLAGELFF
J gene: TRBJ2-2
V gene: TRBV7-3
D gene: .
clone size: few

CDR3 DNA: TGTGCCAGCAGCTTAGATGAGGGATCTGGAAACACCATATATTTT
CDR3 protein: CASSLDEGSGNTIYF
J gene: TRBJ1-3
V gene: TRBV11-2
D gene: .
clone size: once

CDR3 DNA: TGCGCCAGCAGCCAAGGGACAGCCACGAACACCGGGGAGCTGTTTTTT
CDR3 protein: CASSQGTATNTGELFF
J gene: TRBJ2-2
V gene: TRBV4-1
D gene: .
clone size: .

CDR3 DNA: TGTGCCAGCAGCCTGGACCAATACGAGCAGTACTTC
CDR3 protein: CASSLDQYEQYF
J gene: TRBJ2-7
V gene: TRBV5-4
D gene: .
clone size: .

CDR3 DNA: TGTGCCAGCAGTAGCCGGGACAGCTCCTTAGATGGCTACACCTTC
CDR3 protein: CASSSRDSSLDGYTF
J gene: TRBJ1-2
V gene: TRBV6-6
D gene: TRBD1
clone size: .

CDR3 DNA: TGTGCCTGGACTCTTTTACTTAACACCGGGGAGCTGTTTTTT
CDR3 protein: CAWTLLLNTGELFF
J gene: TRBJ2-2
V gene: TRBV30
D gene: .
clone size: .

CDR3 DNA: TGCGCCAGCAGGTCGAGGGGGGGCTTTGGGACTGAAGCTTTCTTT
CDR3 protein: CASRSRGGFGTEAFF
J gene: TRBJ1-1
V gene: TRBV10-2
D gene: .
clone size: .

CDR3 DNA: TGCGCCAGCTCCCAGAGGGGACAGGGGTCTGGCTACACCTTC
CDR3 protein: CASSQRGQGSGYTF
J gene: TRBJ1-2
V gene: TRBV4-1
D gene: TRBD1
clone size: .

CDR3 DNA: TGTGCCAGCAGTTTAGGCAGCACAGATACGCAGTATTTT
CDR3 protein: CASSLGSTDTQYF
J gene: TRBJ2-3
V gene: TRBV28
D gene: .
clone size: .

CDR3 DNA: TGTGCCAGCAGCCGCGCGCTAGCGGGGGGAACGACCCTATACAATGAGCAGTTCTTC
CDR3 protein: CASSRALAGGTTLYNEQFF
J gene: TRBJ2-1
V gene: TRBV7-2
D gene: TRBD2
clone size: .

CDR3 DNA: TGTGCCAGCTCACCAGTGACGGATAGCAATCAGCCCCAGCATTTT
CDR3 protein: CASSPVTDSNQPQHF
J gene: TRBJ1-5
V gene: TRBV18
D gene: .
clone size: .

CDR3 DNA: TGTGCCAGCAGCTTAGCGAGTAGTGGGGGTCAAGAGACCCAGTACTTC
CDR3 protein: CASSLASSGGQETQYF
J gene: TRBJ2-5
V gene: TRBV7-2
D gene: .
clone size: once

CDR3 DNA: TGTGCCAGCAGCTTGGACACCAACACTGAAGCTTTCTTT
CDR3 protein: CASSLDTNTEAFF
J gene: TRBJ1-1
V gene: TRBV5-5
D gene: .
clone size: .

CDR3 DNA: TGCGCCAGCAGCCAAGACAGGGGGCCTGAGACCCAGTACTTC
CDR3 protein: CASSQDRGPETQYF
J gene: TRBJ2-5
V gene: TRBV4-3
D gene: TRBD1
clone size: .

CDR3 DNA: TGCAGCGCAACAGGGGGAAGCTACAATGAGCAGTTCTTC
CDR3 protein: CSATGGSYNEQFF
J gene: TRBJ2-1
V gene: TRBV29-1
D gene: TRBD1
clone size: once

CDR3 DNA: TGTGCCACCAGCAGAGATGAAACCCCAGTCCACGAGCAGTACTTC
CDR3 protein: CATSRDETPVHEQYF
J gene: TRBJ2-7
V gene: TRBV15
D gene: .
clone size: .

CDR3 DNA: TGTGCCAGCGTTCCCGGGACAGGGGCCGGGGCCAACGTCCTGACTTTC
CDR3 protein: CASVPGTGAGANVLTF
J gene: TRBJ2-6
V gene: TRBV7-2
D gene: TRBD1
clone size: .

CDR3 DNA: TGCGCCAGCAGACTGGGGACAGGGAACAATGAGCAGTTCTTC
CDR3 protein: CASRLGTGNNEQFF
J gene: TRBJ2-1
V gene: TRBV5-1
D gene: TRBD1
clone size: few

CDR3 DNA: TGTGCCAGCATCAGGACGGTAAACACTGAAGCTTTCTTT
CDR3 protein: CASIRTVNTEAFF
J gene: TRBJ1-1
V gene: TRBV6-1
D gene: .
clone size: .

CDR3 DNA: TGTGCCAGCAGCCCAAGCGGGGGGGCACGGAACATTCAGTACTTC
CDR3 protein: CASSPSGGARNIQYF
J gene: TRBJ2-4
V gene: TRBV5-4
D gene: TRBD2
clone size: once

CDR3 DNA: TGTGCCAGCAGCCCGCGGGACGAAGATACGCAGTATTTT
CDR3 protein: CASSPRDEDTQYF
J gene: TRBJ2-3
V gene: TRBV5-4
D gene: .
clone size: .

CDR3 DNA: TGTGCCAGCAGTCAACCGGACACGATCAATGAGCAGTTCTTC
CDR3 protein: CASSQPDTINEQFF
J gene: TRBJ2-1
V gene: TRBV6-1
D gene: .
clone size: once

CDR3 DNA: TGTGCCAGCAATACAGAGAGGGGGCAAGAGACCCAGTACTTC
CDR3 protein: CASNTERGQETQYF
J gene: TRBJ2-5
V gene: TRBV2
D gene: .
clone size: .